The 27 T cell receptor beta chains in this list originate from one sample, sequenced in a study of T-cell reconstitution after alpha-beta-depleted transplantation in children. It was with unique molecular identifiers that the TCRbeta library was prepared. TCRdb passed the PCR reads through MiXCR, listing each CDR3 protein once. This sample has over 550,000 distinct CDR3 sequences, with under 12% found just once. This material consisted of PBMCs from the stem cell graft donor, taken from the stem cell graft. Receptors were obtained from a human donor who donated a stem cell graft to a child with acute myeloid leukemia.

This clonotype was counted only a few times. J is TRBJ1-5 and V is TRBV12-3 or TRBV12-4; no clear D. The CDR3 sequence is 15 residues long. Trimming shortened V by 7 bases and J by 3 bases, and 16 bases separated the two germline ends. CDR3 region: CASTPGSVFNQPQHF. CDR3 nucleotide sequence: TGTGCCAGCACCCCAGGCAGTGTTTTCAATCAGCCCCAGCATTTT.

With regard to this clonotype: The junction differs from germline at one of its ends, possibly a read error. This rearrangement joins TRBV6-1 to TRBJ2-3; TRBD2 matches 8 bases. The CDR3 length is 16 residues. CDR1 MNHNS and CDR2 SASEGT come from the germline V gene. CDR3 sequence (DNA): TGTGCCAGCGGTGAGCGGGAGTTCGAGGGGACAGATACGCAGTATTTT. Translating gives CASGEREFEGTDTQYF.

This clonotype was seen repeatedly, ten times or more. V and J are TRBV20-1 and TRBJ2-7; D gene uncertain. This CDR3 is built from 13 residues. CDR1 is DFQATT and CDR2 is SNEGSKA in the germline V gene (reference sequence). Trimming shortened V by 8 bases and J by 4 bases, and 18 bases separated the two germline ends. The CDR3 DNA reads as TGCAGTCCCCGCTTGGAACAGCTATACGAGCAGTACTTC. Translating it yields CSPRLEQLYEQYF.

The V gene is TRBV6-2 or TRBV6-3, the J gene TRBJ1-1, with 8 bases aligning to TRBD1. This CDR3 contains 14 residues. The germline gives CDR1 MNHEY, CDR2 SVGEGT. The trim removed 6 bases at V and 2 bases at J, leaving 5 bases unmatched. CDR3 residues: CASRGQGGNTEAFF. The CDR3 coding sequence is TGTGCCAGCAGAGGACAGGGAGGTAACACTGAAGCTTTCTTT.

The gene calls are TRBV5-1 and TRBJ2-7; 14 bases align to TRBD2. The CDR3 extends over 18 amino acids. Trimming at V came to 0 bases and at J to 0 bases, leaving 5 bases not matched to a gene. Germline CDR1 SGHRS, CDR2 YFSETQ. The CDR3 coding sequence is TGCGCCAGCAGCTTGGCCGGGACTAGCGGGAGTAACTCCTACGAGCAGTACTTC. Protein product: CASSLAGTSGSNSYEQYF.

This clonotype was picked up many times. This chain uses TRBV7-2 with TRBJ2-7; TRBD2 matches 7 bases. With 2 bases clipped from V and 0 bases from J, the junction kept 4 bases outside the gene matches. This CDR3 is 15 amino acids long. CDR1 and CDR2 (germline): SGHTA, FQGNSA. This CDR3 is CASSLLGGSSYEQYF. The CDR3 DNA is TGTGCCAGCAGCTTATTGGGGGGGAGCTCCTACGAGCAGTACTTC. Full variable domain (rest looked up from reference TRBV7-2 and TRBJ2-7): GAGVSQSPSNKVTEKGKDVELRCDPISGHTALYWYRQSLGQGLEFLIYFQGNSAPDKSGLPSDRFSAERTGGSVSTLTIQRTQQEDSAVYLCASSLLGGSSYEQYFGPGTRLTVT.

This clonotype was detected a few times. The CDR3 nucleotides are TGCAGTGCTAGAGCACTTAAGGAACCGGGACAGGGGGCGAGAGAGCAGTACTTC. Its translation: CSARALKEPGQGAREQYF. The chain combines TRBV20-1 with TRBJ2-7, with TRBD1 matching 12 bases. Germline V gene lookup returns CDR1 DFQATT and CDR2 SNEGSKA (reference sequence). The CDR3 extends over 18 amino acids. J gave up 7 bases and V 1 base, and 17 bases lay outside the gene matches.

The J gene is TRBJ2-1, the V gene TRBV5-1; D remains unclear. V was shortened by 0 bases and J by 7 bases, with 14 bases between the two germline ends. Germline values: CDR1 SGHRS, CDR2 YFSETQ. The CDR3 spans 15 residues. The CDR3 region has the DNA TGCGCCAGCAGCTTGGCCGGCCATTCAGGAAATGAGCAGTTCTTC. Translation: CASSLAGHSGNEQFF.

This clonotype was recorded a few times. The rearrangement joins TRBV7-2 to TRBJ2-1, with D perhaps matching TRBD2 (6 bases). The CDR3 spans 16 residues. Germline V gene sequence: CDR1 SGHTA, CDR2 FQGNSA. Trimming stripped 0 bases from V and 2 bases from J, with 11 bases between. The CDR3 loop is CASSLAGGMAYNEQFF. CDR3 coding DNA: TGTGCCAGCAGCTTAGCGGGGGGAATGGCCTACAATGAGCAGTTCTTC.

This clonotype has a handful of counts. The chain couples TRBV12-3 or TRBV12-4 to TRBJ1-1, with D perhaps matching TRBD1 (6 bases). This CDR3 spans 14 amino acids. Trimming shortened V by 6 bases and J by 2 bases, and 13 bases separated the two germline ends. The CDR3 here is CASSSGQHNTEAFF. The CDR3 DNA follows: TGTGCCAGCAGCTCCGGACAGCATAACACTGAAGCTTTCTTT.

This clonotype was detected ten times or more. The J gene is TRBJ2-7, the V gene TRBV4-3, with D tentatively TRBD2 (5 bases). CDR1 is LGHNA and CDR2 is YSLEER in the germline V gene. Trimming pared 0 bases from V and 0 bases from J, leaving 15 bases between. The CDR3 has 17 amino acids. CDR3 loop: CASSQDRVGAHSYEQYF. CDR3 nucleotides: TGCGCCAGCAGCCAAGATAGGGTGGGAGCCCACTCCTACGAGCAGTACTTC.

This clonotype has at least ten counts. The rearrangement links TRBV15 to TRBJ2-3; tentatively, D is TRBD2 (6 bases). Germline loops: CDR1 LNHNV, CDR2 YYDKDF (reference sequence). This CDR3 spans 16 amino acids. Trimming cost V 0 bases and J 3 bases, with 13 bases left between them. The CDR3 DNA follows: TGTGCCACCAGCAGAGAAGGCGGGACGGTTACAGATACGCAGTATTTT. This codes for CATSREGGTVTDTQYF.

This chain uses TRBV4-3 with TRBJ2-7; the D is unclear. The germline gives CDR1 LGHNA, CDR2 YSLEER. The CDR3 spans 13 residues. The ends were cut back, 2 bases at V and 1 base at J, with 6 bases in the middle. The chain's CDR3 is CASSQQLSYEQYF. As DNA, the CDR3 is TGCGCCAGCAGCCAACAACTGTCCTACGAGCAGTACTTC.

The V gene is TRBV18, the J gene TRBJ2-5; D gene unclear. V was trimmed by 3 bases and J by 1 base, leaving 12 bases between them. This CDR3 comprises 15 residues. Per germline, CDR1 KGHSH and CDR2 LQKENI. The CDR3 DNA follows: TGTGCCAGCTCACCTAAGAGTCACCCCCAAGAGACCCAGTACTTC. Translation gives CASSPKSHPQETQYF.

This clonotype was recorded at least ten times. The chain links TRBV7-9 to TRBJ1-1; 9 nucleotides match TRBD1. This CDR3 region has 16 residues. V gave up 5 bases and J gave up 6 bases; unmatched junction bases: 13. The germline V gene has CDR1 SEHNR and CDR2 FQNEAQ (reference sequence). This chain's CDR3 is CASSRFLTGGSAEAFF. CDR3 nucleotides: TGTGCCAGCAGCCGATTTTTGACAGGGGGATCTGCTGAAGCTTTCTTT.

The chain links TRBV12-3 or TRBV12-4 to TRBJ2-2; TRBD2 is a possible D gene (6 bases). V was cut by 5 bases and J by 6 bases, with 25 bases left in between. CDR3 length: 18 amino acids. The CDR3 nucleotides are TGTGCCAGCAGTCTCTCCAGGTGGGGCAGGGAGGTTCCCGGGGAGCTGTTTTTT. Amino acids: CASSLSRWGREVPGELFF.

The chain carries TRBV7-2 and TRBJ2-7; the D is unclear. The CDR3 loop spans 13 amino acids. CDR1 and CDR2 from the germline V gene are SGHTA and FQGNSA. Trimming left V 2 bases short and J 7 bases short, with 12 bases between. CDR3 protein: CASSLSQAREQYF. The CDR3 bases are TGTGCCAGCAGCTTATCGCAGGCGAGGGAGCAGTACTTC.

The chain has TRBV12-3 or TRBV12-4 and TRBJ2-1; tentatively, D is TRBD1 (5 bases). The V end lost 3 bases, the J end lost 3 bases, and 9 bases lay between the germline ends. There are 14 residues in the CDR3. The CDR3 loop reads CASSFGTGYNEQFF. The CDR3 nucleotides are TGTGCCAGCAGTTTCGGAACAGGCTACAATGAGCAGTTCTTC.

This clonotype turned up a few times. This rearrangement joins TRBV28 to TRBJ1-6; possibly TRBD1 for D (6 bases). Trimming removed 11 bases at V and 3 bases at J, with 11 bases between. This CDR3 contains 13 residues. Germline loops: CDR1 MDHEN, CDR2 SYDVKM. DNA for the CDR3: TGTGCCGGTAAAGGGGGCTATAATTCACCCCTCCACTTT. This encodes CAGKGGYNSPLHF. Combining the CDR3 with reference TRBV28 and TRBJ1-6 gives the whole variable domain DVKVTQSSRYLVKRTGEKVFLECVQDMDHENMFWYRQDPGLGLRLIYFSYDVKMKEKGDIPEGYSVSREKKERFSLILESASTNQTSMYLCAGKGGYNSPLHFGNGTRLTVT.

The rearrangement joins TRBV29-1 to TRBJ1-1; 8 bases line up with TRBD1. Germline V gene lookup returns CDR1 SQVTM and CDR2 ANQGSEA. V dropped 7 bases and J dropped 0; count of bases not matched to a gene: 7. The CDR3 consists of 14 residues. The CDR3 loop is CSAREQGVNTEAFF. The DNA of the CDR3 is TGCAGCGCCCGAGAACAGGGGGTGAACACTGAAGCTTTCTTT.

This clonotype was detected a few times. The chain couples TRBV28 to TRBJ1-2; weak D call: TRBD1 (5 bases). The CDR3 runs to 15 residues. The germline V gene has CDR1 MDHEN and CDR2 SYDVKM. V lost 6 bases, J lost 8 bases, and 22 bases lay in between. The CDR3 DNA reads TGTGCCAGCAGCCTTATCCCCCGGGACCTTATGGGCTACACCTTC. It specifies CASSLIPRDLMGYTF.

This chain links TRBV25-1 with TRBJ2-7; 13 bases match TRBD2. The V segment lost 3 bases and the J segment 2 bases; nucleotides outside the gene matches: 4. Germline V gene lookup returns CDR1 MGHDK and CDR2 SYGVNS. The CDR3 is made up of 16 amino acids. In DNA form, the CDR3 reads TGTGCCAGCAGTGACCCACTAGCGGGAGGGGCCTACGAGCAGTACTTC. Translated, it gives CASSDPLAGGAYEQYF.

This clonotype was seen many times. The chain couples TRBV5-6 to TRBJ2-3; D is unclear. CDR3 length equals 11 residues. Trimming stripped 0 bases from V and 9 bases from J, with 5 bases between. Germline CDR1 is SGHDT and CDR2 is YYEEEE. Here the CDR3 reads CASSLAWTQYF. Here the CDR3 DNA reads TGTGCCAGCAGCTTGGCGTGGACGCAGTATTTT.

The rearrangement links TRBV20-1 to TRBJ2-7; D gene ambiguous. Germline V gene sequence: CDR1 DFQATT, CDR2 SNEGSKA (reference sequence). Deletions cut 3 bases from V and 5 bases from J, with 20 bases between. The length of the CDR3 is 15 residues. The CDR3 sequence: CSASLPSGRINEQYF. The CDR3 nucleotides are TGCAGTGCTAGCCTCCCTTCGGGCAGGATCAACGAGCAGTACTTC.

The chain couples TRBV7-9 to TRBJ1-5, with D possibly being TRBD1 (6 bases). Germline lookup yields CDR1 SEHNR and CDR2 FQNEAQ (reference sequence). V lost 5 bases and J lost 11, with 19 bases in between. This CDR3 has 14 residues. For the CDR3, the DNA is TGTGCCAGCAGCCCGAGTGGGACACAAACGACCCAGCATTTT. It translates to CASSPSGTQTTQHF.

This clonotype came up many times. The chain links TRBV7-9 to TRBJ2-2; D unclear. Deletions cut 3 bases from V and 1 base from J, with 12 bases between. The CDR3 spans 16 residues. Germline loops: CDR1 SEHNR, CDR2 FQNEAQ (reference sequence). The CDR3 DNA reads TGTGCCAGCAGCTTCCCATCCGGCAGGAACACCGGGGAGCTGTTTTTT. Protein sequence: CASSFPSGRNTGELFF. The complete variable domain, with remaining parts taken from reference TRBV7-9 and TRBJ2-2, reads DTGVSQNPRHKITKRGQNVTFRCDPISEHNRLYWYRQTLGQGPEFLTYFQNEAQLEKSRLLSDRFSAERPKGSFSTLEIQRTEQGDSAMYLCASSFPSGRNTGELFFGEGSRLTVL.

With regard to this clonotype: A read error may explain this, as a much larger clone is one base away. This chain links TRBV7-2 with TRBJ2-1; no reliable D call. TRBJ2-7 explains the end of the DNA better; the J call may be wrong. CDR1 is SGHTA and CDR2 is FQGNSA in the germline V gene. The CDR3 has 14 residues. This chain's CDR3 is CASSDDPNYNEQYF. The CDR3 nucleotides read TGTGCCAGCAGCGACGACCCAAACTACAATGAGCAGTACTTC.